The clone carrying this TCR beta chain occurred a few times. Where ophthalmopathy was present, donors had moderate-to-severe activity, CAS ≥3, NOSPECS ≥4 and duration under 3 months. Patients were excluded if they had other autoimmune diseases or uncontrolled infections, and likewise if pregnancy or lactation applied. This record belongs to a study of Graves' ophthalmopathy and Graves' hyperthyroidism. Study overall: Untreated patients at initial diagnosis provided peripheral blood.

TCR beta CDR3 amplification used RNA transcripts. HTBI primers were used in a first-round RT-PCR, which preceded a second-round multiplex PCR. TCRdb redid the calling of the multiplex PCR reads with MiXCR, one entry per CDR3 protein. This sample carries some 240,000 distinct CDR3 sequences, less than 55% of them seen once, and the ten largest clones take around 43%. The V end was cut by 6 bases, the J end by 3 bases, with 12 bases between. Germline V gene lookup returns CDR1 MNHEY and CDR2 SVGAGI. The CDR3 is 13 amino acids. This receptor was taken from an adult man with Graves' ophthalmopathy. Sequenced: peripheral blood. This rearrangement joins TRBV6-5 to TRBJ2-7; a weak D match, TRBD1 (6 bases). For the CDR3, the DNA is TGTGCCAGCAGCCACGGACAGTTCTACGAGCAGTACTTC. Translated, it gives CASSHGQFYEQYF.